These 26 T cell receptor beta chains were all obtained from the same sample, sequenced in a study of T cell responses to AZD1222 COVID-19 vaccine. The method was immunoSEQ multiplex PCR; TCRdb's version includes in-frame clones alone and lacks a portion of them. The table shows some 97,000 clones, with roughly 86% occurring only once. Here the sequenced sample was peripheral blood, taken on day 0 of MenACWY control vaccination. Source of these receptors: an adult in good health.

J is TRBJ2-1 and V is TRBV5-1; 10 bases are a match to TRBD2. V lost 0 bases and J lost 7; bases outside the gene matches: 4. The CDR3 spans 15 residues. Germline values: CDR1 SGHRS, CDR2 YFSETQ. The CDR3 sequence is CASSLGLAGVNEQFF. The CDR3 nucleotides read TGCGCCAGCAGCTTGGGTCTAGCGGGAGTTAATGAGCAGTTCTTC.

The chain is built from TRBV9 and TRBJ2-3; the match to TRBD2 covers 9 bases. V shed 0 bases, J shed 4 bases, and the junction held 12 bases outside the gene matches. The CDR3 has 18 amino acids. CDR1 is SGDLS and CDR2 is YYNGEE in the germline V gene. The CDR3 loop is CASSVVPLSGGGPDTQYF. Here the CDR3 DNA reads TGTGCCAGCAGCGTAGTCCCCCTTAGCGGGGGAGGACCAGATACGCAGTATTTT.

CDR3 sequence: CASSREENSPLHF. CDR3 DNA: TGTGCCAGCAGTCGGGAGGAAAATTCACCCCTCCACTTT. The V call is TRBV6-4, the J call TRBJ1-6; D call uncertain. CDR1 MRHNA and CDR2 SNTAGT come from the germline V gene. The CDR3 length is 13 residues. V shed 5 bases and J shed 7 bases, with 9 bases lying between them.

The rearrangement joins TRBV6-5 to TRBJ2-7; D is possibly TRBD1 (6 bases). This CDR3 has 14 amino acids. Germline CDR1 reads MNHEY; CDR2 reads SVGAGI. V was clipped by 4 bases and J by 3 bases, with 13 bases between them. The chain's CDR3 is CASSWERGGYEQYF. CDR3 nucleotides: TGTGCCAGCAGTTGGGAAAGAGGGGGCTACGAGCAGTACTTC.

The chain combines TRBV2 with TRBJ1-1, with unresolved D. The CDR3 runs 15 residues. V lost 5 bases and J 2 bases, leaving 15 bases between the germline ends. Germline V gene sequence: CDR1 SNHLY, CDR2 FYNNEI. Here the CDR3 reads CASSLGSRPNTEAFF. Here the CDR3 DNA reads TGTGCCAGCAGTCTCGGCTCTCGGCCAAACACTGAAGCTTTCTTT.

V gene TRBV18 combines with J gene TRBJ2-3; D remains ambiguous. The CDR3 runs to 12 residues. Trimming removed 4 bases at V and 2 bases at J, with 4 bases between. Germline V lookup: CDR1 KGHSH, CDR2 LQKENI. The CDR3: CASSQYTDTQYF. The CDR3 region has the DNA TGTGCCAGCTCACAGTACACAGATACGCAGTATTTT. The whole variable domain, filled in from reference TRBV18 and TRBJ2-3, reads NAGVMQNPRHLVRRRGQEARLRCSPMKGHSHVYWYRQLPEEGLKFMVYLQKENIIDESGMPKERFSAEFPKEGPSILRIQQVVRGDSAAYFCASSQYTDTQYFGPGTRLTVL.

This chain joins TRBV30 and TRBJ2-5; a weak D match, TRBD2 (5 bases). This CDR3 comprises 14 residues. Trimming removed 4 bases at V and 2 bases at J, with 14 bases between. Germline V gene lookup returns CDR1 GTSNPN and CDR2 SVGIG (reference sequence). As DNA, the CDR3 is TGTGCCTGGAAACGGGGTAACGCTCAAGAGACCCAGTACTTC. Translating it yields CAWKRGNAQETQYF.

The chain carries TRBV30 and TRBJ1-1, with D uncertain. V lost 6 bases, J lost 1 base, and 12 bases lay in between. Germline CDR1 GTSNPN, CDR2 SVGIG (reference sequence). This CDR3 comprises 13 residues. Written as DNA, the CDR3 is TGTGCCTGTGCGAAGCTTCCGAACACTGAAGCTTTCTTT. The encoded protein is CACAKLPNTEAFF.

This chain uses TRBV25-1 with TRBJ2-1; D perhaps matches TRBD1 (5 bases). The CDR3 loop spans 16 amino acids. The V end lost 4 bases, the J end lost 0 bases, and 13 bases lay between the germline ends. Germline V gene data show CDR1 as MGHDK and CDR2 as SYGVNS. CDR3 nucleotides: TGTGCCAGCAGTGGAAGGGGCCGGAACTCCTACAATGAGCAGTTCTTC. This codes for CASSGRGRNSYNEQFF.

The chain employs TRBV29-1 and TRBJ2-3; unclear D gene. The CDR3 extends over 13 amino acids. The germline V gene has CDR1 SQVTM and CDR2 ANQGSEA. Trimming took off 3 bases at V and 2 bases at J, with 9 bases between the two ends. The CDR3 DNA reads TGCAGCGTTGAGTACAGCTACACAGATACGCAGTATTTT. This gives the protein CSVEYSYTDTQYF.

The chain couples TRBV10-3 to TRBJ1-1; 9 nucleotides align to TRBD1. The V segment lost 2 bases and the J segment 5 bases; nucleotides outside the gene matches: 6. Germline V lookup: CDR1 ENHRY, CDR2 SYGVKD. This CDR3 region has 15 residues. The CDR3 here is CAISEGGTGWTEAFF. The CDR3 DNA sequence: TGTGCCATCAGTGAGGGGGGGACAGGGTGGACTGAAGCTTTCTTT.

J is TRBJ1-1 and V is TRBV6-2 or TRBV6-3, with a possible D match to TRBD1 (5 bases). The V end was cut by 0 bases, the J end by 4 bases, with 12 bases between. The CDR3 consists of 15 residues. Germline V gives CDR1 MNHEY, CDR2 SVGEGT. The CDR3 nucleotides are TGTGCCAGCAGTTACTCTTTGCCTGGGGGCACTGAAGCTTTCTTT. It is translated as CASSYSLPGGTEAFF.

The rearrangement joins TRBV3-1 (or the pseudogene TRBV3-2) to TRBJ2-5; 10 bases map to TRBD2. CDR3 length equals 15 residues. The V segment lost 0 bases and the J segment 7 bases; nucleotides outside the gene matches: 5. The V gene's germline CDR1 is LGHDT and CDR2 YNNKEL (reference sequence). The CDR3, as DNA: TGTGCCAGCAGCCAAGATTCGAGCGGGGGGGCGACCCAGTACTTC. It specifies CASSQDSSGGATQYF.

CDR3 residues: CASSTDTDTQYF. The CDR3 DNA reads TGTGCCAGCAGTACGGACACAGATACGCAGTATTTT. The gene calls are TRBV6-5 and TRBJ2-3, with unresolved D. Germline V CDR1 and CDR2: MNHEY, SVGAGI. The CDR3 sequence is 12 residues long. Trimming left V 5 bases short and J 2 bases short, with 5 bases between.

This rearrangement joins TRBV25-1 to TRBJ1-4; D unclear. Germline assignment: CDR1 MGHDK and CDR2 SYGVNS. The CDR3 covers 12 residues. Trimming left V 6 bases short and J 10 bases short, with 12 bases between. The chain's CDR3 is CASSFYLGKLFF. Written as DNA, the CDR3 is TGTGCCAGCAGCTTTTACCTGGGAAAACTGTTTTTT.

V usage is TRBV30 and J usage is TRBJ1-2, with 9 nucleotides matching TRBD1. Unmatched junction bases numbered 4, after V lost 1 base and J lost 4 bases. The CDR3 covers 14 residues. Germline V gives CDR1 GTSNPN, CDR2 SVGIG (reference sequence). The DNA for the CDR3 is TGTGCCTGGAGTGCCGGGACAGGGTTCTATGGCTACACCTTC. Its protein is CAWSAGTGFYGYTF.

The DNA for the CDR3 is TGTGCCACCAGTGATTTTCAGGGGTCCAAAAACATTCAGTACTTC. Protein product: CATSDFQGSKNIQYF. The gene calls are TRBV24-1 and TRBJ2-4; D might be TRBD1 (6 bases). The germline V gene has CDR1 KGHDR and CDR2 SFDVKD. This CDR3 is 15 amino acids long. Trimming stripped 1 base from V and 2 bases from J, with 8 bases between.

This clone was counted a single time. The chain joins TRBV4-1 to TRBJ2-2; the match to TRBD2 covers 8 bases. The V gene's germline CDR1 is MGHRA and CDR2 YSYEKL. Germline trimming cut 4 bases from V and 4 bases from J; bases unmatched to any gene: 17. The CDR3 is 19 amino acids. For the CDR3, the DNA is TGCGCCAGCAGCCGCCTTCTACCGGCGGGGGGTCGCGGCACCGGGGAGCTGTTTTTT. It specifies CASSRLLPAGGRGTGELFF.

J is TRBJ1-2 and V is TRBV27; no firm D call. This CDR3 is 15 amino acids long. The V gene lost 4 bases and the J gene lost 0 bases, with 12 bases spanning the gap. Germline V gene sequence: CDR1 MNHEY, CDR2 SMNVEV (reference sequence). CDR3 residues: CASSSRTAANYGYTF. CDR3 bases: TGTGCCAGCAGTTCCCGGACGGCCGCTAACTATGGCTACACCTTC.

This chain joins TRBV3-1 (or the pseudogene TRBV3-2) and TRBJ1-1, with D perhaps matching TRBD1 (6 bases). V lost 4 bases and J lost 2, with 20 bases in between. CDR3 length: 17 amino acids. Germline V gives CDR1 LGHDT, CDR2 YNNKEL (reference sequence). CDR3 nucleotides: TGTGCCAGCAGCCTCACGGCTACATACAGGGATAACACTGAAGCTTTCTTT. This encodes CASSLTATYRDNTEAFF.

The chain joins TRBV7-9 to TRBJ2-7, with 8 bases lining up with TRBD1. Unmatched junction bases numbered 4, after V lost 1 base and J lost 5 bases. The germline CDR1 and CDR2 sequences are SEHNR and FQNEAQ (reference sequence). The CDR3 runs to 14 residues. The CDR3 region has the DNA TGTGCCAGCAGCTTAGATTCAGGGGGCGACGAGCAGTACTTC. Translating gives CASSLDSGGDEQYF.

The chain carries TRBV6-5 and TRBJ2-5; D not resolved. Trimming cost V 2 bases and J 1 base, with 8 bases left between them. This CDR3 has 14 residues. Germline loops: CDR1 MNHEY, CDR2 SVGAGI. CDR3 region: CASSYKGSQETQYF. The DNA of the CDR3 is TGTGCCAGCAGTTACAAGGGCTCCCAAGAGACCCAGTACTTC.

The V call is TRBV5-1, the J call TRBJ2-7; D might be TRBD1 (6 bases). The CDR3 has 14 residues. From germline, CDR1 is SGHRS and CDR2 YFSETQ. V gave up 6 bases and J gave up 0 bases, with 13 bases separating them. The CDR3: CASNMDRLSYEQYF. Here the CDR3 DNA reads TGCGCCAGCAACATGGACAGACTCTCCTACGAGCAGTACTTC.

The V call is TRBV5-4, the J call TRBJ2-5, with D unresolved. V gave up 3 bases and J gave up 5 bases, with 8 bases separating them. This CDR3 is built from 12 residues. Germline V lookup: CDR1 SGHNT, CDR2 YYREEE (reference sequence). The DNA for the CDR3 is TGTGCCAGCAGCTCGACCGGCGAGACCCAGTACTTC. Its translation is CASSSTGETQYF.

The chain couples TRBV6-6 to TRBJ1-5; D is unresolved. Germline V CDR1 and CDR2: MNHNY, SVGAGI (reference sequence). The germline V and J ends were trimmed by 0 bases and 2 bases, with 8 bases remaining between them. This CDR3 region has 15 residues. The CDR3 region has the DNA TGTGCCAGCAGTTACTCTGTGCAGGGCAATCAGCCCCAGCATTTT. Its translation: CASSYSVQGNQPQHF.

Concerning this clone: Other DNA sequences in this sample translate to the same CDR3. V usage is TRBV7-8 and J usage is TRBJ2-3, with D unclear. Trimming pared 2 bases from V and 3 bases from J, leaving 0 bases between. Germline CDR1 is SGHVS and CDR2 is FQNEAQ. The CDR3 has 11 amino acids. The CDR3 nucleotides read TGTGCCAGCAGCTTAACAGATACGCAGTATTTT. It translates to CASSLTDTQYF.